The text below deals with one T cell receptor beta chain. J was trimmed by 7 bases and V by 1 base; bases with no gene match: 3. From germline, CDR1 is SGHRS and CDR2 YFSETQ. The length of the CDR3 is 13 residues. This record belongs to a study of blood T cell repertoires in COVID-19. Sequencing was performed with immunoSEQ multiplex PCR; in TCRdb, only in-frame clones are kept and a portion is missing. Of under 350,000 clones detected, about 89% appear once; the ten largest clones hold 4.6%. The receptor was isolated from a man in his forties with acute or convalescent COVID-19. The chain has TRBV5-1 and TRBJ2-5; TRBD1 aligns across 8 bases. Sample: peripheral blood. The CDR3 protein is CASSLLQGATQYF. The CDR3 DNA is TGCGCCAGCAGCTTGTTGCAGGGGGCGACCCAGTACTTC. Full variable domain (missing parts from reference TRBV5-1 and TRBJ2-5): KAGVTQTPRYLIKTRGQQVTLSCSPISGHRSVSWYQQTPGQGLQFLFEYFSETQRNKGNFPGRFSGRQFSNSRSEMNVSTLELGDSALYLCASSLLQGATQYFGPGTRLLVL.